This record covers a single T cell receptor (beta chain). Its antigen is currently unknown. Trimming pared 3 bases from V and 1 base from J, leaving 13 bases between. The CDR3 is made up of 15 amino acids. Germline lookup yields CDR1 SGDLS and CDR2 YYNGEE. The record originates from a study of Ad26.COV2.S vaccination and SARS-CoV-2 variants. Findings and caveats of the study: The study found higher spike-specific TCR breadth in vaccine than placebo recipients. Vaccine and placebo groups showed comparable non-spike TCR breadth.

TCRdb's copy holds only in-frame clones and misses some; the assay was immunoSEQ multiplex PCR. This table has about 480,000 clones, 87% appearing once. Stated treatment: approximately 18 received Ad26.COV2.S at low or high dose, single or two shots; five or six received placebo; per-sample allocation not given. Samples came from day 63 after the first vaccine or placebo injection. Expressing Wuhan-strain SARS-CoV-2 spike, an Ad26 vector served as the vaccine. The receptor comes from a person aged 18-60 years who received the Ad26.COV2.S COVID-19 vaccine or a placebo. The source was peripheral blood, collected in a trial of Ad26.COV2.S vaccine versus placebo. This sequence joins TRBV9 and TRBJ1-1; no clear D. CDR3 coding DNA: TGTGCCAGCAGCGCGCGCGCAATAGGGAACACTGAAGCTTTCTTT. Its protein is CASSARAIGNTEAFF. Full variable domain (outside the CDR3, taken from reference TRBV9 and TRBJ1-1): DSGVTQTPKHLITATGQRVTLRCSPRSGDLSVYWYQQSLDQGLQFLIQYYNGEERAKGNILERFSAQQFPDLHSELNLSSLELGDSALYFCASSARAIGNTEAFFGQGTRLTVV.